Listed here are 16 T cell receptor beta chains from one sample, sequenced in a study of cytomegalovirus exposure and HLA in healthy donors. Primers for the PCR totalled 60 Vbeta and 13 Jbeta. Assay used: immunoSEQ multiplex PCR; TCRdb lists only in-frame clones, some missing. The sample lists over 150,000 clones, roughly 78% occurring once. The specimen sequenced was PBMCs. The source is a woman between 50 and 59 years old in good health and CMV-seropositive.

The gene calls are TRBV5-4 and TRBJ2-4; D possibly corresponds to TRBD2 (6 bases). Germline V gives CDR1 SGHNT, CDR2 YYREEE (reference sequence). Trimming cost V 2 bases and J 0 bases, with 9 bases left between them. CDR3 length equals 15 residues. The CDR3 bases are TGTGCCAGCAGCTTAGGAGGGCTAGCCAAAAACATTCAGTACTTC. This encodes CASSLGGLAKNIQYF.

V gene TRBV6-6 combines with J gene TRBJ2-5, with TRBD1 matching over 7 bases. The germline CDR1 and CDR2 sequences are MNHNY and SVGAGI (reference sequence). The V and J ends lost 7 bases and 5 bases, in that order; junction bases with no gene match: 7. This CDR3 has 13 amino acids. CDR3 loop: CASNEGARETQYF. DNA for the CDR3: TGTGCCAGCAACGAGGGGGCGCGGGAGACCCAGTACTTC.

This clone was found a few times. The rearrangement links TRBV10-3 to TRBJ1-4; 7 bases are a match to TRBD1. This CDR3 region has 16 residues. CDR1 and CDR2 (germline): ENHRY, SYGVKD. The V segment lost 3 bases and the J segment 6 bases; nucleotides outside the gene matches: 10. The CDR3 loop reads CAISDPGAGGDEKLFF. In DNA form, the CDR3 reads TGTGCCATCAGTGACCCGGGGGCAGGGGGAGATGAAAAACTGTTTTTT.

The gene calls are TRBV7-2 and TRBJ1-1, with D hard to call. The CDR3 sequence is 16 residues long. With 7 bases removed from V and 0 bases from J, the gap between germline ends came to 18 bases. The germline gives CDR1 SGHTA, CDR2 FQGNSA. This CDR3 reads CASIDMGGLLNTEAFF. The CDR3 nucleotides are TGTGCCAGCATCGACATGGGCGGACTGTTGAACACTGAAGCTTTCTTT.

A word on this clone: The junction departs from germline at one end; a sequencing error may be responsible. This chain connects TRBV2 to TRBJ2-3; 8 positions match TRBD2. This CDR3 is built from 15 residues. Germline lookup yields CDR1 SNHLY and CDR2 FYNNEI. CDR3 in amino acids: CASRSGSSITDAQYF. Written as DNA, the CDR3 is TGTGCCAGCAGGAGCGGGAGTTCGATCACAGATGCGCAGTATTTT.

This clone was counted ten times or more. This chain joins TRBV5-4 and TRBJ2-7; 7 bases line up with TRBD1. Germline trimming cut 3 bases from V and 2 bases from J; bases unmatched to any gene: 2. The germline V gene encodes CDR1 SGHNT and CDR2 YYREEE (reference sequence). This CDR3 region has 13 residues. The chain's CDR3 is CASSWQGAYEQYF. Written as DNA, the CDR3 is TGTGCCAGCAGCTGGCAGGGGGCCTACGAGCAGTACTTC.

The chain combines TRBV7-9 with TRBJ2-2; D unclear. Trimming shortened V by 3 bases and J by 3 bases, and 8 bases separated the two germline ends. The V gene's germline CDR1 is SEHNR and CDR2 FQNEAQ (reference sequence). The CDR3 has 14 residues. The CDR3 loop is CASSFTVYTGELFF. The CDR3 coding sequence is TGTGCCAGCAGCTTTACAGTGTACACCGGGGAGCTGTTTTTT.

The chain couples TRBV28 to TRBJ1-1; 8 nucleotides match TRBD1. J was trimmed by 4 bases and V by 1 base; bases with no gene match: 2. The CDR3 runs to 14 residues. Germline V gene lookup returns CDR1 MDHEN and CDR2 SYDVKM. CDR3: CASSLSGGSTEAFF. CDR3 nucleotide sequence: TGTGCCAGCAGTTTATCAGGGGGCAGCACTGAAGCTTTCTTT.

V gene TRBV28 combines with J gene TRBJ1-2; D may be TRBD1 (5 bases). The length of the CDR3 is 13 residues. Germline V gives CDR1 MDHEN, CDR2 SYDVKM. V gave up 11 bases and J gave up 4 bases, with 17 bases separating them. CDR3 amino acids: CAATRVHGYGYTF. CDR3 sequence (DNA): TGTGCCGCCACCAGGGTCCATGGCTATGGCTACACCTTC.

This chain joins TRBV29-1 and TRBJ2-3, with 7 bases fitting TRBD2. V lost 8 bases to trimming and J lost 5 bases; unmatched junction nucleotides: 10. Per the germline V gene, CDR1 is SQVTM and CDR2 is ANQGSEA. The CDR3 spans 13 residues. The CDR3 nucleotides are TGCAGCCCACAACTCGCGGGGGAAGATACGCAGTATTTT. Its translation is CSPQLAGEDTQYF.

This clone was counted a few times. The chain has TRBV20-1 and TRBJ1-2; possible D gene TRBD1, 5 bases. Trimming cost V 7 bases and J 6 bases, with 12 bases left between them. Germline loops: CDR1 DFQATT, CDR2 SNEGSKA (reference sequence). The CDR3 has 11 residues. The CDR3 DNA reads as TGCAGTGGGGAGGGGCCCCATGGCTACACCTTC. It translates to CSGEGPHGYTF.

The genes are TRBV7-2 and TRBJ1-1; no reliable D call. Germline V lookup: CDR1 SGHTA, CDR2 FQGNSA. Trimming left V 2 bases short and J 1 base short, with 8 bases between. The CDR3 loop spans 14 amino acids. The DNA for the CDR3 is TGTGCCAGCAGCTTAATGATGAGGAACACTGAAGCTTTCTTT. Protein sequence: CASSLMMRNTEAFF.

This clone was seen more than once but under ten times. The chain is built from TRBV29-1 and TRBJ1-2; TRBD1 agrees at 9 bases. Looked up from germline, CDR1 is SQVTM and CDR2 is ANQGSEA. There are 13 residues in the CDR3. V dropped 7 bases and J dropped 8; count of bases not matched to a gene: 11. The CDR3 loop reads CSAPLQGAGGYTF. In DNA form, the CDR3 reads TGCAGCGCCCCCCTACAGGGGGCGGGAGGCTACACCTTC. Using reference TRBV29-1 and TRBJ1-2 for the parts outside the CDR3, the full variable domain is SAVISQKPSRDICQRGTSLTIQCQVDSQVTMMFWYRQQPGQSLTLIATANQGSEATYESGFVIDKFPISRPNLTFSTLTVSNMSPEDSSIYLCSAPLQGAGGYTFGSGTRLTVV.

The J gene is TRBJ1-2, the V gene TRBV19; TRBD1 agrees at 7 bases. V was pared by 3 bases and J by 4 bases, with 8 bases of the junction left unmatched. In germline, CDR1 is LNHDA, CDR2 SQIVND (reference sequence). This CDR3 has 15 amino acids. DNA of the CDR3: TGTGCCAGTAGTATTTCCGACAGGGAAAGCTATGGCTACACCTTC. It specifies CASSISDRESYGYTF.

This chain joins TRBV4-3 and TRBJ2-1, with TRBD2 as a possible D gene (6 bases). Germline V gives CDR1 LGHNA, CDR2 YSLEER. V lost 0 bases to trimming and J lost 0 bases, with 27 bases between them. The length of the CDR3 is 22 residues. The CDR3 DNA follows: TGCGCCAGCAGCCAAGATTTTGGGGTCCGGGAGTTTTTTGCGACCTCCTACAATGAGCAGTTCTTC. Its protein product is CASSQDFGVREFFATSYNEQFF.

The CDR3 loop reads CASIGGGYNEQFF. The CDR3 nucleotides are TGTGCCAGTATTGGGGGGGGGTACAATGAGCAGTTCTTC. The chain couples TRBV19 to TRBJ2-1; TRBD2 agrees at 7 bases. CDR1 is LNHDA, CDR2 SQIVND, per germline (reference sequence). The trim removed 7 bases at V and 4 bases at J, leaving 4 bases unmatched. This CDR3 has 13 amino acids. The full variable domain, completed using reference TRBV19 and TRBJ2-1, is DGGITQSPKYLFRKEGQNVTLSCEQNLNHDAMYWYRQDPGQGLRLIYYSQIVNDFQKGDIAEGYSVSREKKESFPLTVTSAQKNPTAFYLCASIGGGYNEQFFGPGTRLTVL.